The entry that follows covers one T cell receptor (beta chain) sequence. The data were obtained in a study of regulatory T cells in long-lasting Graves disease. Across the study: Graves' patients diagnosed newly had used antithyroid drugs under 3 months.

Described time point: newly diagnosed GD, antithyroid drugs for less than 3 months. PBMC RNA was the source of the TCR library. Researchers made TCR beta libraries by using iRepertoire HTBI primers and running Arm-PCR on CDR3 regions. TCRdb passed the multiplex PCR reads through MiXCR, listing each CDR3 protein once. The data show 400,000 to 500,000 distinct CDR3 sequences, less than 15% seen once. The CDR3 is 17 amino acids. Germline loops: CDR1 MNHEY, CDR2 SMNVEV (reference sequence). Losses at the gene ends were 5 bases for V and 5 bases for J; bases not matched to a gene: 9. This sample was shared with a second study, whose subject was T cells in Graves' hyperthyroidism and ophthalmopathy.

This clonotype originated in a woman between 45 and 65 years old with Graves disease. The sample in question was peripheral blood mononuclear cells (PBMCs), obtained at new diagnosis, from a patient treated with antithyroid drugs. The chain carries TRBV27 and TRBJ2-2, with 12 bases fitting TRBD2. The CDR3 bases are TGTGCCAGCAGTAACCTAGCGGGAGGGCCGGGGACCGGGGAGCTGTTTTTT. Translation: CASSNLAGGPGTGELFF.